Presented here are 10 T cell receptor beta chains from one specimen sequenced in a study of CD8+CD57+ T cells in acquired aplastic anemia. CD8+CD57+ cell expansion, shown by flow cytometry, had occurred in the patients selected for sequencing. Genomic DNA, serving as template, underwent TCR beta VDJ and CDR3 profiling. TCRdb redid the calling of the reads with MiXCR, one entry per CDR3 protein. The table lists 55,000 to 60,000 distinct CDR3 sequences, 57% of them singletons. Sequencing used sorted CD4+, CD8+, or CD8+CD57+ T cells (not recorded which) from PBMCs. The receptors were sampled from a human donor with aplastic anemia.

This clonotype was found many times. The CDR3 sequence: CASSHAGGTQYF. CDR3 in DNA: TGTGCCAGCAGCCACGCCGGAGGTACGCAGTATTTT. V gene TRBV14 combines with J gene TRBJ2-3, with D possibly being TRBD2 (5 bases). CDR3 length: 12 amino acids. CDR1 and CDR2 from the germline V gene are SGHDN and FVKESK. Trimming pared 3 bases from V and 8 bases from J, leaving 9 bases between.

The V and J genes are TRBV7-6 and TRBJ1-6; 7 positions agree with TRBD1. Germline CDR1 reads SGHVS; CDR2 reads FNYEAQ. The V gene end was trimmed by 0 bases and the J gene end by 5 bases; junction bases not matched to a gene: 10. CDR3 length equals 18 residues. CDR3 bases: TGTGCCAGCAGCTTAGCCCCACCCGGGACAGTCAATAATTCACCCCTCCACTTT. Translated: CASSLAPPGTVNNSPLHF.

This clonotype was observed a few times. The CDR3 spells CASTYSATGELFF. CDR3 DNA: TGTGCCAGCACATATTCGGCAACCGGGGAGCTGTTTTTT. The chain links TRBV6-1 to TRBJ2-2; D gene uncertain. Germline-derived CDR1 and CDR2 are MNHNS and SASEGT. The V gene lost 7 bases and the J gene lost 5 bases, with 11 bases spanning the gap. This CDR3 has 13 residues.

The rearrangement joins TRBV24-1 to TRBJ1-2; D gene unclear. V was cut by 4 bases and J by 7 bases, with 9 bases left in between. The CDR3 consists of 12 residues. CDR1 and CDR2 from the germline V gene are KGHDR and SFDVKD. This CDR3 reads CATSDRERGYTF. In DNA form, the CDR3 reads TGTGCCACCAGTGACCGGGAACGTGGCTACACCTTC.

This clonotype was counted ten times or more. CDR3: CASGSQARFLGYTF. CDR3 in DNA: TGTGCCAGCGGAAGCCAGGCCCGATTTTTGGGCTACACCTTC. The chain combines TRBV5-8 with TRBJ1-2; no definite D call. The germline V gene encodes CDR1 SGHTS and CDR2 YDEGEE. V shed 7 bases and J shed 8 bases, with 21 bases lying between them. CDR3 length: 14 amino acids.

The chain couples TRBV7-9 to TRBJ2-7; D perhaps matches TRBD2 (5 bases). V shed 4 bases and J shed 6 bases, with 10 bases lying between them. This CDR3 is built from 12 residues. CDR1 is SEHNR, CDR2 FQNEAQ, per germline (reference sequence). CDR3 in amino acids: CASSSQTIEQYF. In DNA, the CDR3 is TGTGCCAGCAGCTCCCAGACTATCGAGCAGTACTTC.

As for this clonotype: Mismatch with germline at one junction end may stem from a read error. The rearrangement joins TRBV24-1 to TRBJ2-3; 7 bases align to TRBD2. CDR1 KGHDR and CDR2 SFDVKD come from the germline V gene. The CDR3 spans 14 residues. The CDR3 sequence is CATSDGLVADTPYF. In DNA form, the CDR3 reads TGTGCCACCAGTGATGGACTAGTGGCAGATACGCCGTATTTT.

This clonotype appeared a single time. The chain carries TRBV24-1 and TRBJ2-1; D remains unclear. Germline-derived CDR1 and CDR2 are KGHDR and SFDVKD. V was pared by 3 bases and J by 9 bases, with 8 bases between. The CDR3 totals 12 residues. CDR3 bases: TGTGCCACCAGTGATCGACTCGCTGAGCAGTTCTTC. As protein: CATSDRLAEQFF.

The chain joins TRBV29-1 to TRBJ2-2; D unclear. In germline, CDR1 is SQVTM, CDR2 ANQGSEA. This CDR3 has 12 residues. V was clipped by 0 bases and J by 6 bases, with 5 bases between them. The CDR3 DNA sequence: TGCAGCGTTGAAGAAAACTCCGGGGAGCTGTTTTTT. Its protein is CSVEENSGELFF.

The chain employs TRBV7-2 and TRBJ2-1; TRBD2 aligns across 8 bases. The V gene end was trimmed by 3 bases and the J gene end by 0 bases; junction bases not matched to a gene: 7. This CDR3 has 17 amino acids. Germline loops: CDR1 SGHTA, CDR2 FQGNSA. In DNA form, the CDR3 reads TGTGCCAGCAGCTTCGCGGGGGGCCACGGCTCCTACAATGAGCAGTTCTTC. Encoded protein: CASSFAGGHGSYNEQFF.